Following are 15 T cell receptor beta chains from one sample sequenced in a study of graft-versus-host responses after intestinal transplantation. No antigens are known for them. Generated by immunoSEQ multiplex PCR, the TCRdb table keeps only in-frame clones and is missing some. The table records tens of thousands of clones, about 86% of them present only once. The sample was unstimulated CD8+ T cells sorted from spleen or lymph node cells, taken before intestinal transplant. The receptors originated from a human donor who received an intestinal transplant.

Concerning this clone itself: The junction departs from germline at one end; a sequencing error may be responsible. The rearrangement links TRBV10-3 to TRBJ2-5; D gene uncertain. This CDR3 is built from 13 residues. Per germline, CDR1 ENHRY and CDR2 SYGVKD. CDR3 in amino acids: CATSPNPGETQYF. The CDR3 DNA is TGTGCCACCAGTCCCAACCCGGGAGAGACCCAGTACTTC.

J is TRBJ2-1 and V is TRBV11-2; 9 bases match TRBD2. The CDR3 is 16 amino acids. V lost 5 bases to trimming and J lost 3 bases; unmatched junction nucleotides: 8. Germline CDR1 and CDR2: SGHAT and FQNNGV. This chain's CDR3 is CASSPTVSGSYNEQFF. Written as DNA, the CDR3 is TGTGCCAGCAGCCCTACGGTTAGCGGGAGCTACAATGAGCAGTTCTTC.

The chain joins TRBV23-1 to TRBJ2-3; TRBD1 aligns across 11 bases. TRBV23-1 is placed among ORFs of uncertain function. This CDR3 contains 15 residues. After removal of 7 bases from V and 4 bases from J, the junction contained 7 bases not matched to a gene. Written as DNA, the CDR3 is TGCGCCAGCAAAAGTCGGGGACAGGGGGCAGATACGCAGTATTTT. Translated: CASKSRGQGADTQYF.

The chain recombines TRBV2 with TRBJ2-7; 8 bases line up with TRBD2. V lost 8 bases, J lost 2 bases, and 8 bases stayed unmatched. This CDR3 has 14 amino acids. The germline gives CDR1 SNHLY, CDR2 FYNNEI. CDR3 bases: TGTGCCAGCGGAACACCGGGACTAGCCTACGAGCAGTACTTC. It yields the protein CASGTPGLAYEQYF.

CDR3 sequence reads: CASSPREAILGEQYF. The CDR3 nucleotides read TGTGCCAGCAGCCCCCGGGAGGCCATCCTGGGCGAGCAGTACTTC. This rearrangement joins TRBV7-6 to TRBJ2-7, with 7 bases matching TRBD2. The CDR3 spans 15 residues. The V gene end was trimmed by 5 bases and the J gene end by 6 bases; junction bases not matched to a gene: 13. Germline-derived CDR1 and CDR2 are SGHVS and FNYEAQ.

This clone was seen only once. V is TRBV23-1 and J is TRBJ2-7, with 9 bases that match TRBD1. TRBV23-1 is recorded as an ORF, its role being uncertain. The CDR3 sequence is 16 residues long. V shed 6 bases and J 1 base; nucleotides not matched to a gene: 10. The DNA of the CDR3 is TGCGCCAGCAGCCGTTGCCCGGACAGGGGATCCTACGAGCAGTACTTC. It translates to CASSRCPDRGSYEQYF.

This clone has just a few counts. The chain carries TRBV5-6 and TRBJ1-2; TRBD1 agrees at 10 bases. Germline CDR1 is SGHDT and CDR2 is YYEEEE. The junction had 6 bases not matched to a gene; V was cut back by 4 bases and J by 3 bases. CDR3 length: 15 amino acids. DNA of the CDR3: TGTGCCAGCAGCCCCGGGACAGGGGACGACTATGGCTACACCTTC. This translates into CASSPGTGDDYGYTF.

The CDR3 bases are TGTGCCAGCAGCCAAGAACTAGCGGGAGGGCCCCCCGAGCAGTACTTC. Translated: CASSQELAGGPPEQYF. This sequence joins TRBV4-2 and TRBJ2-7; 13 bases agree with TRBD2. CDR3 size: 16 residues. Trimming cost V 0 bases and J 6 bases; bases outside gene matches: 5. From germline, CDR1 is LGHNA and CDR2 YNFKEQ.

The chain employs TRBV7-9 and TRBJ1-1; perhaps TRBD1 as D (5 bases). The V and J ends lost 5 bases and 6 bases respectively, with 19 bases between them. The length of the CDR3 is 15 residues. The germline gives CDR1 SEHNR, CDR2 FQNEAQ (reference sequence). The CDR3 loop is CASSIPWGELSEAFF. CDR3 DNA sequence: TGTGCCAGCAGCATTCCTTGGGGGGAACTATCTGAAGCTTTCTTT.

The gene calls are TRBV7-9 and TRBJ2-7; 9 positions match TRBD2. The CDR3 sequence is 15 residues long. CDR1 is SEHNR and CDR2 is FQNEAQ in the germline V gene (reference sequence). The J segment lost 3 bases and the V segment lost 3 bases, leaving 6 bases of the junction unmatched. The DNA for the CDR3 is TGTGCCAGCAGCTTCCGCGGGGGGGGCAGCTACGAGCAGTACTTC. Its translation is CASSFRGGGSYEQYF.

The CDR3 bases are TGCAGCGCCAGGACAGGGATCTCCTACGAGCAGTACTTC. Protein: CSARTGISYEQYF. The J gene is TRBJ2-7, the V gene TRBV29-1; 8 nucleotides align to TRBD1. With V trimmed by 7 bases and J by 0 bases, 5 bases remained unmatched. The CDR3 consists of 13 residues. Germline CDR1 SQVTM, CDR2 ANQGSEA.

The J gene is TRBJ1-5, the V gene TRBV4-1; a weak D match, TRBD1 (5 bases). Germline CDR1 is MGHRA and CDR2 is YSYEKL. The CDR3 is 15 residues long. Trimming shortened V by 4 bases and J by 4 bases, and 14 bases separated the two germline ends. Here the CDR3 reads CASSPGDFTNQPQHF. DNA for the CDR3: TGCGCCAGCAGCCCTGGGGACTTCACGAATCAGCCCCAGCATTTT.

J is TRBJ2-3 and V is TRBV28, with 9 bases that match TRBD2. Germline CDR1 and CDR2: MDHEN and SYDVKM. Trimming took 5 bases from V and 6 from J; bases not matched to a gene: 12. CDR3 size: 16 residues. This CDR3 reads CASSPQAGGPDDTQYF. DNA for the CDR3: TGTGCCAGCAGTCCCCAAGCGGGAGGACCCGACGATACGCAGTATTTT. Full variable domain (outside the CDR3, taken from reference TRBV28 and TRBJ2-3): DVKVTQSSRYLVKRTGEKVFLECVQDMDHENMFWYRQDPGLGLRLIYFSYDVKMKEKGDIPEGYSVSREKKERFSLILESASTNQTSMYLCASSPQAGGPDDTQYFGPGTRLTVL.

V gene TRBV9 combines with J gene TRBJ1-3; D unresolved. Germline values: CDR1 SGDLS, CDR2 YYNGEE. This CDR3 contains 18 residues. V was clipped by 0 bases and J by 4 bases, with 20 bases between them. In DNA, the CDR3 is TGTGCCAGCAGCGTAGACAGCTATTCTAAGGTCGGCGGAAACACCATATATTTT. As protein: CASSVDSYSKVGGNTIYF. The whole variable domain, filled in from reference TRBV9 and TRBJ1-3, reads DSGVTQTPKHLITATGQRVTLRCSPRSGDLSVYWYQQSLDQGLQFLIQYYNGEERAKGNILERFSAQQFPDLHSELNLSSLELGDSALYFCASSVDSYSKVGGNTIYFGEGSWLTVV.

This chain links TRBV9 with TRBJ2-3, with D possibly TRBD2 on 6 matching bases. CDR3 length: 14 amino acids. V gave up 3 bases and J gave up 3 bases, with 11 bases separating them. CDR1 is SGDLS and CDR2 is YYNGEE in the germline V gene. The DNA for the CDR3 is TGTGCCAGCAGCGAAAGGAGGGTGACAGATACGCAGTATTTT. It encodes CASSERRVTDTQYF.